The T cell receptor (beta chain) under discussion was sequenced for a study of T cell changes during pregnancy in multiple sclerosis. V gave up 3 bases and J gave up 1 base, with 10 bases separating them. Germline V gene sequence: CDR1 SNHLY, CDR2 FYNNEI. The CDR3 loop spans 15 amino acids. This clone was observed a handful of times. The repertoire was sequenced with immunoSEQ multiplex PCR; TCRdb's copy has only in-frame clones and lacks some. The sample comprises about 84,000 clones, approximately 95% of which are singletons, and about 0.94% rests with the top ten. The chain recombines TRBV2 with TRBJ1-5; D might be TRBD1 (5 bases). This TCR derives from a female donor in good health, enrolled as a control in a pregnancy study. Sequencing was performed on peripheral blood, taken in the second trimester of pregnancy. CDR3 protein: CASSEGRVSNQPQHF. The DNA of the CDR3 is TGTGCCAGCAGTGAGGGCAGGGTGAGCAATCAGCCCCAGCATTTT.